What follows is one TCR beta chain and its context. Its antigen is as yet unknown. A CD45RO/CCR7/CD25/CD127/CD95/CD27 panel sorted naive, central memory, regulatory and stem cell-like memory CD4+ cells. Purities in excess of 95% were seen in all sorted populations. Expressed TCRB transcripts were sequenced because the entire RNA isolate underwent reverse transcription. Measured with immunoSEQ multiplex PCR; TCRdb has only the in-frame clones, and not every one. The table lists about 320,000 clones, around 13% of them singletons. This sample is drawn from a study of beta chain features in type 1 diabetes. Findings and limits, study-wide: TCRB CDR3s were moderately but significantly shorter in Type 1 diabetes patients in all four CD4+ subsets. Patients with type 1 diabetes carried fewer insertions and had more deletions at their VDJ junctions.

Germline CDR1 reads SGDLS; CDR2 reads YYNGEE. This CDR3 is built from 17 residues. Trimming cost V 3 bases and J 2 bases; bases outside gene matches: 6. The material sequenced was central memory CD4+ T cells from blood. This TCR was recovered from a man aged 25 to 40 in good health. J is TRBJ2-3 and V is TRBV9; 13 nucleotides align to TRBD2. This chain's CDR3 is CASSGTLAGGYTDTQYF. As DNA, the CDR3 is TGTGCCAGCAGCGGTACACTAGCGGGGGGGTACACAGATACGCAGTATTTT.